This TCR beta chain was found in a study of cytomegalovirus exposure and HLA in healthy donors. Overall study context: Some 85 million unique TCRs from HLA-typed donors were held in an early data release. General study points: Confirmation was obtained in vitro that a few CMV-associated chains are specific for CMV antigens. For cytomegalovirus status, the classifier reportedly gave diagnoses with high specificity and sensitivity.

In the case of this clone: Antigen unknown.

Primers included in the PCR were 60 Vbeta and 13 Jbeta primers. Repertoires were generated with immunoSEQ multiplex PCR, while TCRdb's copy carries only in-frame clones and drops some. The sample lists some 190,000 clones, roughly 80% occurring once. This TCR was recovered from a male donor in good health and CMV-seronegative. Sequenced material: PBMCs.

Here the CDR3 reads CASSDRGLGTDTQYF. DNA of the CDR3: TGTGCCAGCAGTGACAGGGGGCTAGGCACAGATACGCAGTATTTT. The chain couples TRBV6-4 to TRBJ2-3, with 7 bases aligning to TRBD1. The V segment lost 2 bases and the J segment 1 base; nucleotides outside the gene matches: 3. The germline V gene encodes CDR1 MRHNA and CDR2 SNTAGT. The CDR3 has 15 residues.